The source of this T cell receptor beta chain is a study of Graves' ophthalmopathy and Graves' hyperthyroidism. Whole-study findings and limits: Blood was where most expanded thyroid clonotypes above 0.001 frequency also turned up. Ophthalmopathy progression predictions by the model showed roughly 75% specificity and approximately 71% sensitivity. Separation of ophthalmopathy from stable hyperthyroidism was achieved by a 13-signature model, at 85% to 90% sensitivity and approximately 84% specificity.

There are many counts of this clonotype. Antigen: not known. Researchers took RNA transcripts and amplified TCR beta CDR3 regions from them. RT-PCR was first run with HTBI primers, then multiplex PCR in a second round. Using its own MiXCR run on the multiplex PCR reads, TCRdb lists one record per CDR3 protein. The sample consists of roughly 400,000 distinct CDR3 sequences, about 17% of them appearing once. CDR3 length: 14 amino acids. The germline V and J ends were trimmed by 5 bases and 1 base, with 6 bases remaining between them. Germline-derived CDR1 and CDR2 are SGHTA and FQGNSA. Material for sequencing was peripheral blood. The receptor comes from an adult woman with stable Graves' hyperthyroidism. The chain uses TRBV7-2 and TRBJ1-6, with D hard to call. The DNA of the CDR3 is TGTGCCAGCAGCAGGGAGTCCTATAATTCACCCCTCCACTTT. Its protein product is CASSRESYNSPLHF.